The 31 T cell receptor beta chains in this list originate from one sample, sequenced in a study of cytotoxic CD8 clonotypes in ibrutinib-treated CLL. The protocol was immunoSEQ multiplex PCR, while the TCRdb copy is restricted to in-frame clones and leaves out a portion. In the table there are over 65,000 clones, roughly two thirds of which are singletons. The sample was PBMCs, taken after 12 months of ibrutinib treatment. Source of these receptors: a human donor with chronic lymphocytic leukemia.

This clone has a handful of counts. This chain connects TRBV5-1 to TRBJ1-2, with 8 bases matching TRBD1. V shed 4 bases, J shed 3 bases, and the junction held 2 bases outside the gene matches. The CDR3 is made up of 13 amino acids. The germline V gene has CDR1 SGHRS and CDR2 YFSETQ. CDR3 sequence (DNA): TGCGCCAGCAGCGTGGACAGGGACTATGGCTACACCTTC. As protein: CASSVDRDYGYTF.

This clone appeared a few times. The chain recombines TRBV20-1 with TRBJ1-4; D gene uncertain. The V gene's germline CDR1 is DFQATT and CDR2 SNEGSKA (reference sequence). Trimming left V 6 bases short and J 2 bases short, with 1 base between. The CDR3 sequence is 10 residues long. Here the CDR3 DNA reads TGCAGTGCGACTAATGAAAAACTGTTTTTT. Protein sequence: CSATNEKLFF.

The J gene is TRBJ2-7, the V gene TRBV25-1, with 7 bases fitting TRBD1. In germline, CDR1 is MGHDK, CDR2 SYGVNS. The CDR3 has 13 amino acids. V shed 6 bases, J shed 0 bases, and the junction held 2 bases outside the gene matches. The CDR3 loop reads CASRGDSSYEQYF. The DNA of the CDR3 is TGTGCCAGCAGGGGGGACAGCTCCTACGAGCAGTACTTC.

The V call is TRBV5-1, the J call TRBJ2-7; 8 nucleotides line up with TRBD2. This CDR3 spans 15 amino acids. Trimming removed 1 base from V and 3 bases from J; junction bases left unmatched: 6. Germline assignment: CDR1 SGHRS and CDR2 YFSETQ. The CDR3 loop is CASSLIARGDYEQYF. The CDR3 DNA is TGCGCCAGCAGCTTGATTGCGCGGGGGGACTACGAGCAGTACTTC.

The genes are TRBV12-2 and TRBJ2-7; the table's D call of TRBD2 was not tested on the DNA. TRBV12-2 is a pseudogene. The CDR3 is 17 amino acids. CDR3 DNA: TGTGCAAGTCGCTCGGCCAGAGGCGGGCAGGTCTCCTACGAGCAGTACTTC. This sequence encodes CASRSARGGQVSYEQYF.

This clone was detected only once. The chain joins TRBV6-1 to TRBJ2-7, with D possibly being TRBD1 (6 bases). CDR1 and CDR2 (germline): MNHNS, SASEGT. The V end lost 6 bases, the J end lost 4 bases, and 7 bases lay between the germline ends. The CDR3 runs 11 residues. The CDR3 DNA reads TGTGCCAGCAGGGGGGCTTACGAGCAGTACTTC. This translates into CASRGAYEQYF.

This clone showed up just a few times. The chain carries TRBV6-1 and TRBJ2-5; D is possibly TRBD1 (6 bases). This CDR3 region has 16 residues. Germline-derived CDR1 and CDR2 are MNHNS and SASEGT. Between the trimmed V and J ends, which lost 4 bases and 5 bases, there was a span of 20 bases. This CDR3 reads CASSAVGGSRGETQYF. The CDR3 DNA sequence: TGTGCCAGCAGTGCGGTTGGTGGCTCAAGGGGGGAGACCCAGTACTTC.

The genes are TRBV7-2 and TRBJ1-6; 7 bases align to TRBD1. The CDR3 spans 18 residues. Germline V lookup: CDR1 SGHTA, CDR2 FQGNSA. J lost 2 bases, V lost 4 bases, and 11 bases had no gene match. The CDR3 loop reads CASSSRPTGQTYNSPLHF. The CDR3 DNA is TGTGCCAGCAGCTCTAGGCCCACGGGACAGACCTATAATTCACCCCTCCACTTT.

The chain is built from TRBV11-2 and TRBJ2-5, with 13 positions matching TRBD2. The germline gives CDR1 SGHAT, CDR2 FQNNGV. J lost 0 bases, V lost 5 bases, and 12 bases had no gene match. The CDR3 covers 19 residues. The CDR3 DNA follows: TGTGCCAGCAGCCACGGACTAGCGGGGGCGACCTCGTACCAAGAGACCCAGTACTTC. It specifies CASSHGLAGATSYQETQYF.

This rearrangement joins TRBV18 to TRBJ2-5; maybe TRBD1 (5 bases). In germline, CDR1 is KGHSH, CDR2 LQKENI. With 4 bases removed from V and 1 base from J, the gap between germline ends came to 19 bases. This CDR3 is 17 amino acids long. The CDR3 nucleotides are TGTGCCAGCTCACGAGGTAGGAGCAGGGCCGGCCAAGAGACCCAGTACTTC. Translating gives CASSRGRSRAGQETQYF. Based on the CDR3 plus reference TRBV18 and TRBJ2-5, the full variable domain is NAGVMQNPRHLVRRRGQEARLRCSPMKGHSHVYWYRQLPEEGLKFMVYLQKENIIDESGMPKERFSAEFPKEGPSILRIQQVVRGDSAAYFCASSRGRSRAGQETQYFGPGTRLLVL.

The chain has TRBV7-2 and TRBJ1-4; 7 bases fit TRBD1. This CDR3 contains 14 residues. Per the germline V gene, CDR1 is SGHTA and CDR2 is FQGNSA. With V trimmed by 5 bases and J by 8 bases, 8 bases remained unmatched. This CDR3 is CASSVTGFGEKLFF. The CDR3 bases are TGTGCCAGCAGCGTGACAGGGTTTGGGGAAAAACTGTTTTTT. Combining the CDR3 with reference TRBV7-2 and TRBJ1-4 gives the whole variable domain GAGVSQSPSNKVTEKGKDVELRCDPISGHTALYWYRQSLGQGLEFLIYFQGNSAPDKSGLPSDRFSAERTGGSVSTLTIQRTQQEDSAVYLCASSVTGFGEKLFFGSGTQLSVL.

This chain links TRBV18 with TRBJ2-5; D remains ambiguous. Germline values: CDR1 KGHSH, CDR2 LQKENI. Trimming took off 3 bases at V and 5 bases at J, with 10 bases between the two ends. CDR3 length: 13 amino acids. The CDR3 nucleotides read TGTGCCAGCTCACCTATTAGTGGTGAGACCCAGTACTTC. Translation gives CASSPISGETQYF. Full variable domain (rest looked up from reference TRBV18 and TRBJ2-5): NAGVMQNPRHLVRRRGQEARLRCSPMKGHSHVYWYRQLPEEGLKFMVYLQKENIIDESGMPKERFSAEFPKEGPSILRIQQVVRGDSAAYFCASSPISGETQYFGPGTRLLVL.

A note on this clone: Mismatch with germline at one junction end may stem from a read error. The gene calls are TRBV30 and TRBJ1-6, with 8 positions matching TRBD1. CDR1 and CDR2 from the germline V gene are GTSNPN and SVGIG (reference sequence). This CDR3 has 12 amino acids. Here the CDR3 reads CAWSDPRDRRLF. CDR3 bases: TGTGCCTGGAGTGACCCCCGGGACAGGAGATTGTTT. Using reference TRBV30 and TRBJ1-6 for the parts outside the CDR3, the full variable domain is SQTIHQWPATLVQPVGSPLSLECTVEGTSNPNLYWYRQAAGRGLQLLFYSVGIGQISSEVPQNLSASRPQDRQFILSSKKLLLSDSGFYLCAWSDPRDRRLFGNGTRLTVT.

This chain connects TRBV5-6 to TRBJ1-2; 10 nucleotides line up with TRBD1. The CDR3 extends over 14 amino acids. Looked up from germline, CDR1 is SGHDT and CDR2 is YYEEEE. V shed 4 bases and J 5 bases; nucleotides not matched to a gene: 5. The CDR3 reads CASSTDRGKYGYTF. CDR3 coding DNA: TGTGCCAGCAGCACGGACAGGGGGAAGTATGGCTACACCTTC.

The CDR3: CASSVRGGGPYEQYF. In DNA, the CDR3 is TGTGCCAGCAGCGTCCGGGGAGGGGGCCCCTACGAGCAGTACTTC. The V gene is TRBV9, the J gene TRBJ2-7; perhaps D is TRBD1 or TRBD2 (7 bases each). Germline V CDR1 and CDR2: SGDLS, YYNGEE. The CDR3 has 15 residues. Trimming left V 2 bases short and J 2 bases short, with 14 bases between.

This chain joins TRBV4-1 and TRBJ2-7; D gene ambiguous. Trimming left V 2 bases short and J 6 bases short, with 17 bases between. From germline, CDR1 is MGHRA and CDR2 YSYEKL. This CDR3 contains 15 residues. This CDR3 is CASSQRSTAPLEQYF. In DNA form, the CDR3 reads TGCGCCAGCAGCCAACGGTCCACCGCCCCCCTCGAGCAGTACTTC.

The chain employs TRBV5-5 and TRBJ1-6; D possibly corresponds to TRBD1 (6 bases). Germline loops: CDR1 SGHKS, CDR2 YYEKEE (reference sequence). V lost 0 bases, J lost 8 bases, and 15 bases lay in between. The CDR3 is 16 amino acids. The CDR3 nucleotides are TGTGCCAGCAGCTTGGGGCCAGGGGCCAGGGATTCACCCCTCCACTTT. This encodes CASSLGPGARDSPLHF. Together with reference TRBV5-5 and TRBJ1-6, the CDR3 gives the full variable domain: DAGVTQSPTHLIKTRGQQVTLRCSPISGHKSVSWYQQVLGQGPQFIFQYYEKEERGRGNFPDRFSARQFPNYSSELNVNALLLGDSALYLCASSLGPGARDSPLHFGNGTRLTVT.

This rearrangement joins TRBV6-5 to TRBJ2-5; weak D call: TRBD2 (6 bases). V shed 8 bases and J shed 5 bases, with 15 bases lying between them. The CDR3 contains 13 residues. Germline loops: CDR1 MNHEY, CDR2 SVGAGI. The CDR3 coding sequence is TGTGCCAGCCATACGCCCGGGGGTGAGACCCAGTACTTC. It encodes CASHTPGGETQYF.

J is TRBJ1-2 and V is TRBV7-8; 7 bases match TRBD1. This CDR3 region has 13 residues. Germline V gene lookup returns CDR1 SGHVS and CDR2 FQNEAQ. Trimming removed 5 bases from V and 5 bases from J; junction bases left unmatched: 5. CDR3: CASSQGGAYGYTF. The CDR3 nucleotides are TGTGCCAGCAGCCAGGGGGGGGCTTATGGCTACACCTTC.

This clone came up once. This chain joins TRBV6-1 and TRBJ2-1, with D possibly being TRBD1 (6 bases). This CDR3 is 13 amino acids long. CDR1 is MNHNS, CDR2 SASEGT, per germline. Deletions cut 2 bases from V and 13 bases from J, with 15 bases between. DNA for the CDR3: TGTGCCAGCAGTGAAAGTTGGGGGCGCCTACAGTTCTTC. Translated, it gives CASSESWGRLQFF.

The V and J genes are TRBV7-2 and TRBJ2-1; D is undetermined. Trimming shortened V by 1 base and J by 4 bases, and 5 bases separated the two germline ends. CDR1 SGHTA and CDR2 FQGNSA come from the germline V gene. The CDR3 loop spans 13 amino acids. CDR3 in amino acids: CASSLVGYNEQFF. CDR3 sequence (DNA): TGTGCCAGCAGCTTAGTTGGGTACAATGAGCAGTTCTTC.

There are a few counts of this clone. The V and J genes are TRBV19 and TRBJ2-2; tentative D call: TRBD1 (5 bases). This CDR3 has 13 residues. Deletions cut 5 bases from V and 9 bases from J, with 13 bases between. Per germline, CDR1 LNHDA and CDR2 SQIVND (reference sequence). CDR3 sequence (DNA): TGTGCCAGTAGTCCACAAGGACACCGGGAGCTGTTTTTT. This codes for CASSPQGHRELFF.

The chain combines TRBV28 with TRBJ1-3, with 7 bases fitting TRBD1. The V segment lost 3 bases and the J segment 4 bases; nucleotides outside the gene matches: 3. This CDR3 has 14 amino acids. CDR1 and CDR2 from the germline V gene are MDHEN and SYDVKM. CDR3 DNA: TGTGCCAGCAGTTTCTCGACAGGGGGAAACACCATATATTTT. It codes for CASSFSTGGNTIYF.

The chain recombines TRBV7-3 with TRBJ2-7; D is possibly TRBD1 (5 bases). The CDR3 totals 14 residues. CDR1 is SGHTA, CDR2 FQGTGA, per germline. The V end lost 3 bases, the J end lost 2 bases, and 11 bases lay between the germline ends. For the CDR3, the DNA is TGTGCCAGCAGCTTGGGCGACAGTCCCTACGAGCAGTACTTC. Residues: CASSLGDSPYEQYF.

The CDR3: CASSPNQGGNEKLFF. CDR3 sequence (DNA): TGTGCCAGCTCACCTAATCAGGGGGGGAATGAAAAACTGTTTTTT. The V gene is TRBV18, the J gene TRBJ1-4; the match to TRBD1 covers 7 bases. With 3 bases clipped from V and 5 bases from J, the junction kept 6 bases outside the gene matches. CDR1 KGHSH and CDR2 LQKENI come from the germline V gene. The CDR3 extends over 15 amino acids.

The gene calls are TRBV5-6 and TRBJ2-3; the D gene is possibly TRBD2 (6 bases). Germline V gene sequence: CDR1 SGHDT, CDR2 YYEEEE. Trimming left V 2 bases short and J 2 bases short, with 15 bases between. CDR3 length: 16 amino acids. The CDR3 sequence: CASSFPSGGITDTQYF. Here the CDR3 DNA reads TGTGCCAGCAGCTTTCCGTCCGGGGGTATCACAGATACGCAGTATTTT.

This clone was recorded once. Written as DNA, the CDR3 is TGTGCCAGCAGCCCCCGGGCGGGTCTGGGCACTGAAGCTTTCTTT. As protein: CASSPRAGLGTEAFF. J is TRBJ1-1 and V is TRBV9; D is unclear. Germline V gene sequence: CDR1 SGDLS, CDR2 YYNGEE. CDR3 length equals 15 residues. The V and J ends lost 4 bases and 4 bases respectively, with 17 bases between them.

The CDR3 reads CAISERPGTLYNEQFF. CDR3 coding DNA: TGTGCCATCAGTGAGCGGCCAGGGACACTCTACAATGAGCAGTTCTTC. V usage is TRBV10-3 and J usage is TRBJ2-1, with TRBD1 as a possible D gene (6 bases). This CDR3 comprises 16 residues. Germline V gene sequence: CDR1 ENHRY, CDR2 SYGVKD. The V gene lost 2 bases and the J gene lost 3 bases, with 14 bases spanning the gap.

This clone was counted only a few times. The rearrangement joins TRBV5-4 to TRBJ1-4; D remains unclear. Germline lookup yields CDR1 SGHNT and CDR2 YYREEE (reference sequence). V shed 0 bases and J shed 6 bases, with 15 bases lying between them. The CDR3 extends over 16 amino acids. The CDR3 DNA sequence: TGTGCCAGCAGCTTGGGGAGACGAAGCGGTGATGAAAAACTGTTTTTT. As protein: CASSLGRRSGDEKLFF. Looking up the rest from reference TRBV5-4 and TRBJ1-4 gives the full variable domain: ETGVTQSPTHLIKTRGQQVTLRCSSQSGHNTVSWYQQALGQGPQFIFQYYREEENGRGNFPPRFSGLQFPNYSSELNVNALELDDSALYLCASSLGRRSGDEKLFFGSGTQLSVL.

V is TRBV6-1 and J is TRBJ1-1, with 7 nucleotides matching TRBD1. Germline V lookup: CDR1 MNHNS, CDR2 SASEGT. With 5 bases clipped from V and 1 base from J, the junction kept 7 bases outside the gene matches. This CDR3 has 15 residues. In DNA form, the CDR3 reads TGTGCCAGCAGTCCGACCGGGACAGAGAACACTGAAGCTTTCTTT. Protein: CASSPTGTENTEAFF.

V usage is TRBV5-4 and J usage is TRBJ1-2; tentatively, D is TRBD1 (5 bases). Germline-derived CDR1 and CDR2 are SGHNT and YYREEE (reference sequence). The CDR3 has 14 amino acids. Trimming shortened V by 4 bases and J by 4 bases, and 14 bases separated the two germline ends. The CDR3 is CASSTAGRIYGYTF. The CDR3 DNA reads TGTGCCAGCAGCACGGCAGGGCGTATCTATGGCTACACCTTC.